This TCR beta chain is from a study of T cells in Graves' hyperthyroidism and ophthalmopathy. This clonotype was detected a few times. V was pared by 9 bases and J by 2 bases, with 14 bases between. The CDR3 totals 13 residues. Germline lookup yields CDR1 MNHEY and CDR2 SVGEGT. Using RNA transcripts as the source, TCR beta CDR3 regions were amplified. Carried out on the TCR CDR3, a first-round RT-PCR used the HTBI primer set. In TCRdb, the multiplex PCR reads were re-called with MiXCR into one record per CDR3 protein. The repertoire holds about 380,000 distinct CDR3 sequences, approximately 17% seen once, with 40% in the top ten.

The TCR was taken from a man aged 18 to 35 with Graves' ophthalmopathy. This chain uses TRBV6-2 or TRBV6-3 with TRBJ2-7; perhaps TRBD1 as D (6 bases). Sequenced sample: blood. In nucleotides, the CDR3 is TGTGCCAGTAACCGGGGACAAACCTACGAGCAGTACTTC. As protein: CASNRGQTYEQYF.